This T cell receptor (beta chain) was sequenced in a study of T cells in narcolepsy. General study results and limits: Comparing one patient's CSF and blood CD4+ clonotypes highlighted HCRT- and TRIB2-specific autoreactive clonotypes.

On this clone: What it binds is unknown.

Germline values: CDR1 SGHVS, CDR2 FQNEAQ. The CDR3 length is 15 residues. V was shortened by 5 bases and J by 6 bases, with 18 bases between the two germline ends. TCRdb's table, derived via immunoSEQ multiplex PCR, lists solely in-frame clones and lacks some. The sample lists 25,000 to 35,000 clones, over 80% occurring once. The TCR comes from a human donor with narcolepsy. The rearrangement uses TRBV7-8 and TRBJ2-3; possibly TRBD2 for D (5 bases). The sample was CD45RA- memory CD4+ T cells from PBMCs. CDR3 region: CASSPLTRASDTQYF. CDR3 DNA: TGTGCCAGCAGCCCCCTTACTAGGGCCTCGGATACGCAGTATTTT.